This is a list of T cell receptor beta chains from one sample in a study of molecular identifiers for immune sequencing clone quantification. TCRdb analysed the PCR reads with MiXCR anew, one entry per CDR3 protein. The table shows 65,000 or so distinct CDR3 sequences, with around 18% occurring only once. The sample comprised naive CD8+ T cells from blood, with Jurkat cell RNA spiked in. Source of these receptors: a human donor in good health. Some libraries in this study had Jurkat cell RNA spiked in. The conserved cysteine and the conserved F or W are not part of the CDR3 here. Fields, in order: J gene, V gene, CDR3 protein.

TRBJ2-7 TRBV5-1 ASSLVVPATSYEQY
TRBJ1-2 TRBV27 ASSFENYYGYT
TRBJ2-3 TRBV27 ASSLAQGGMDTQY
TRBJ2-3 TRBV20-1 SASTGKGYRFSIGTDTQY
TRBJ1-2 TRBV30 AWSRSYGYT
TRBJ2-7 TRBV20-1 SATSGDRDEQY
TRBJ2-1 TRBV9 ASSVAASGRYGGSYNEQS
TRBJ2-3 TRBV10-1 ASSRPFSDTQY
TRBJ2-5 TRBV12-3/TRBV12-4 ASSFGLEILETQY
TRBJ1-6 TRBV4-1 ASSQGREYNSPLH
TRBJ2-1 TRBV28 ASSLGLGGLNANEQF
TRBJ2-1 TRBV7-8 ASSSRLAGVSNEQF
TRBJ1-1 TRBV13 ASSLEGRTEAF
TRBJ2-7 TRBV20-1 SAVGWASYEQY
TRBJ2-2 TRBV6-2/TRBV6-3 ASSSAGARTGELF
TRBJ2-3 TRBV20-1 SARRTSGTEDTQY
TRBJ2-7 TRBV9 ASSVGGQAYEQY
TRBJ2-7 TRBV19 ASSIESSGSYEQY
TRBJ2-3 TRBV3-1 ASSQVVASVADTQY
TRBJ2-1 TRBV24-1 ATSELGGSPYNEQF
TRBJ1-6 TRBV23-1 ASSTDREDNSPLH
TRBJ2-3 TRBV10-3 AISESQSPGDTQY
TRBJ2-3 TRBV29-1 SVGGLAGAEDTQY
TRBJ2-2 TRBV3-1 ASSQEASGINTGELF
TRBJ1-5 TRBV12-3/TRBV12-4 ASSLTGLQPQH
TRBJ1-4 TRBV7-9 ASSLAPAIGYEKLF
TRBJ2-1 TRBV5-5 ASSLTSGLNNEQF
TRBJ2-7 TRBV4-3 ASSQDQWNRGEQY
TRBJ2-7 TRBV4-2 ASSPESDWPYEQY
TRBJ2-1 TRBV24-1 ATSDLRTSRNEQF
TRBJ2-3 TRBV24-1 ATSDLTGGEDTQY
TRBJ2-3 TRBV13 ASSLEGEPDTQY
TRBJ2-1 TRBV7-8 ASSLVLASDEQF
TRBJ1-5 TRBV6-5 ASSYRRTGIWPQR
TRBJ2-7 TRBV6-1 ASSSRQLYEQY
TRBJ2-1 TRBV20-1 SALLAGGPYEQF
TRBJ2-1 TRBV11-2 ASSLGPGLGNEQF
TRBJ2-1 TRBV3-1 ASSQGVVAGGSSSYNELL
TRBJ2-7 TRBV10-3 AISGGTAPYEQY
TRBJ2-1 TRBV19 ASRTSGYNEQF
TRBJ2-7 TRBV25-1 ASSEFIAGDEQY
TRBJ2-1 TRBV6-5 ASSSGQGAEEQF
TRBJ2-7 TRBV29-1 SVEGRTGSYEQY
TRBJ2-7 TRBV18 ASSPRDSNPSYEQY
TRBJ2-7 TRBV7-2 ASSPFGGNYEQY
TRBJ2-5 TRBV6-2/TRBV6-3 ASSYSGLAGGETQY
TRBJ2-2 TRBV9 ASSAQTGKNTGELF
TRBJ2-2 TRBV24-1 ATSDPTSGDTGELF
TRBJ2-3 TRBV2 ASSGPRIAGAGTDTQY
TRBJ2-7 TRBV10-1 ASQDPTLDTRYEQY
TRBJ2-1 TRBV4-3 ASSQGRMNYNEQF
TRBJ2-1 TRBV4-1 ASRPTGTGGNEQF